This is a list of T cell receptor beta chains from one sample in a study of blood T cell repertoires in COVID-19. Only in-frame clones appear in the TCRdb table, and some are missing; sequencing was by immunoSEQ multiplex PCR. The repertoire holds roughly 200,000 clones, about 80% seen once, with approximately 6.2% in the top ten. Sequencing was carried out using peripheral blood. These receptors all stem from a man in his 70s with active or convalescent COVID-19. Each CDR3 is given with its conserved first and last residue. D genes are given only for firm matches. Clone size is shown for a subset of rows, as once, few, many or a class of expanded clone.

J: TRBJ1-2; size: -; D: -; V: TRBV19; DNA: TGTGCCAGTAGTATAGGGTTGGTGAGATATGGCTACACCTTC; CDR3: CASSIGLVRYGYTF
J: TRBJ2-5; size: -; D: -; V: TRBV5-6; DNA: TGTGCCAGCAGCTTTAACCCAGGGTGGAACGGAGAGACCCAGTACTTC; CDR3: CASSFNPGWNGETQYF
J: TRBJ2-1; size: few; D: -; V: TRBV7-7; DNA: TGTGCTAGCAGCCTAGGACTGCGAAACAATGAGCAGTTCTTC; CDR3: CASSLGLRNNEQFF
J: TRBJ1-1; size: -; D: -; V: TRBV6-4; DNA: TGTGCCAGCAGACGTGACCGGGAGTCCACTGAAGCTTTCTTT; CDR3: CASRRDRESTEAFF
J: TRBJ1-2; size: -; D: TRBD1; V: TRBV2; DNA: TGTGCCAGCAGAACGTCAGGGGGTCGCCACTATGGCTACACCTTC; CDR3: CASRTSGGRHYGYTF
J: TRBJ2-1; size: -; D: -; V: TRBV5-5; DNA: TGTGCCAGCAGCGACACCGAATCCTACAATGAGCAGTTCTTC; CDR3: CASSDTESYNEQFF
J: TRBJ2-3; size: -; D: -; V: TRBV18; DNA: TGTGCCAGCTCAGTGAGCGGTCCACATATCTATGGCACAGATACGCAGTATTTT; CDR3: CASSVSGPHIYGTDTQYF
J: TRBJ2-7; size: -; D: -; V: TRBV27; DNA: TGTGCCAGCAGTTTATCTAGGGGGGGAGGGGAGCAGTACTTC; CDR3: CASSLSRGGGEQYF
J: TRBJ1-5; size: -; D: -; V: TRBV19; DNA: TGTGCCAGTAGTCAGGGGCGCAATCAGCCCCAGCATTTT; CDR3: CASSQGRNQPQHF
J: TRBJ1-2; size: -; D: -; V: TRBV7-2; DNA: TGTGCCAGCAGCGGGAGGGGGGCGGACAGTCACTATAACTATGGCTACACCTTC; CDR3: CASSGRGADSHYNYGYTF
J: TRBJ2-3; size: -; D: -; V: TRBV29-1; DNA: TGCAGCGGGGGACAAAGCACAGATACGCAGTATTTT; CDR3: CSGGQSTDTQYF
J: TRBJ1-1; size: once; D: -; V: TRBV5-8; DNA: TGTGCCAGCAGCTTTTCGGGGGGGACTGAAGCTTTCTTT; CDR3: CASSFSGGTEAFF
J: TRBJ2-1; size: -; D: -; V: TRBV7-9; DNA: TGTGCCCTTCAAGGCAGCGGAGGGAGCTCCTACAATGAGCAGTTCTTC; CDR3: CALQGSGGSSYNEQFF
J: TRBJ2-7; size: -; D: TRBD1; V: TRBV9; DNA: TGTGCCAGCAGCGCAGGACAGGGAAGGCCCGCCTACGAGCAGTACTTC; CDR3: CASSAGQGRPAYEQYF
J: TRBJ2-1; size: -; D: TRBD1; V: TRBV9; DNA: TGTGCCAGCAGCGTTCGGGACAGAGCCGACAATGAGCAGTTCTTC; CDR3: CASSVRDRADNEQFF
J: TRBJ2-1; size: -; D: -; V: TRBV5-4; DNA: TGTGCCAGCAGCCCCCGGGACAATGAGCAGTTCTTC; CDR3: CASSPRDNEQFF
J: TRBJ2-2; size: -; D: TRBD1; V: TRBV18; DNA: TGTGCCAGCTCACTCCAAACGACAGGGGGCCTCGGGGAGCTGTTTTTT; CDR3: CASSLQTTGGLGELFF
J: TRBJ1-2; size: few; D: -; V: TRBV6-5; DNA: TGTGCCAGCATAGTGGTAACAGGGACCTATGGCGGCTACACCTTC; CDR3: CASIVVTGTYGGYTF
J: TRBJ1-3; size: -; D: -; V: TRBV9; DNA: TGTGCCAGCAGCGTAGGGACGGGGGTCTCTGGAAACACCATATATTTT; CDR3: CASSVGTGVSGNTIYF
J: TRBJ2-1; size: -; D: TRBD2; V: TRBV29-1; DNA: TGCAGCGTGGGGGGGAACAATGAGCAGTTCTTC; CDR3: CSVGGNNEQFF
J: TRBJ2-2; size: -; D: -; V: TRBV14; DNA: TGTGCCAGCAGCCAAGTAGTACCCGGGGAGCTGTTTTTT; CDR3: CASSQVVPGELFF
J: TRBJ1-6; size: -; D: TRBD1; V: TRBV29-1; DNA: TGCAGCGCCAGGACAGGGGAAAATTCACCCCTCCACTTT; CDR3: CSARTGENSPLHF
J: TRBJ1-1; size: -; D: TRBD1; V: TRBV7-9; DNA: TGTGCCAGCAGCTTTAAAGGGGGCAAAGCTGAAGCTTTCTTT; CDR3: CASSFKGGKAEAFF
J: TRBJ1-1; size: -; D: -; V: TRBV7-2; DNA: TGTGCCAGCAGCTTAAGGGGGTCCGTAGCTTTCTTT; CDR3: CASSLRGSVAFF
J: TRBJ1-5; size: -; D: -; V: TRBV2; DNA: TGTGCCAGCGCTCAGAGCAATCAGCCCCAGCATTTT; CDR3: CASAQSNQPQHF
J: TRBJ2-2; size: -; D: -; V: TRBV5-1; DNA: TGCGCCAGCAGCTTGGATGGACAGAACACCGGGGAGCTGTTTTTT; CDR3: CASSLDGQNTGELFF
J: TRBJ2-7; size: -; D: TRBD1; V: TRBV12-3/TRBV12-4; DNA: TGTGCCAGCAGGGGACAGTTCTACGAGCAGTACTTC; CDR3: CASRGQFYEQYF
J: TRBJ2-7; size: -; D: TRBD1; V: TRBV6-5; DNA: TGTGCCAGCATCTCGGGACAGGGGGCAGACGAGCAGTACTTC; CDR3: CASISGQGADEQYF
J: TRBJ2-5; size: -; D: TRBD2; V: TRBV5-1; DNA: TGCGCCAGCAGCTTGGGTACTAGCGAAGAGACCCAGTACTTC; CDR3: CASSLGTSEETQYF
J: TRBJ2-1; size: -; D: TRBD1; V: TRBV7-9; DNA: TGTGCCAGCAGCTCCGGGACAGGGTCATCCAATGAGCAGTTCTTC; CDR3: CASSSGTGSSNEQFF
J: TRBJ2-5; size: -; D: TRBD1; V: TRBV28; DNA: TGTGCCAGCAGTTCCCCGACAGGGGGAGAGACCCAGTACTTC; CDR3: CASSSPTGGETQYF
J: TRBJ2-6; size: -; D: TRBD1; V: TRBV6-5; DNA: TGTGCCACCGGGACAGGGGGCTCTGGGGCCAACGTCCTGACTTTC; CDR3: CATGTGGSGANVLTF
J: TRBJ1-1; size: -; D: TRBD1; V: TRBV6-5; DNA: TGTGCCAGCACCTGGGACAGGGTGAACACTGAAGCTTTCTTT; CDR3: CASTWDRVNTEAFF